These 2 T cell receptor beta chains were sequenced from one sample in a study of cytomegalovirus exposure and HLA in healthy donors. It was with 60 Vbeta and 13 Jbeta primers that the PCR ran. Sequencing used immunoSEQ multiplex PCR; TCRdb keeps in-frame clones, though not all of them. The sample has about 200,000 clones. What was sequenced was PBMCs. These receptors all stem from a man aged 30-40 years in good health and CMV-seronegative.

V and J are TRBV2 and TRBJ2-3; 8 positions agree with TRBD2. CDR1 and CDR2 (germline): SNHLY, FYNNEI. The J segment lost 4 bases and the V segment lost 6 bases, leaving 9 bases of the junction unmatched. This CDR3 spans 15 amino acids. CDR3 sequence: CASSSTGGQADTQYF. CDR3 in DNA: TGTGCCAGCAGCTCCACGGGAGGGCAAGCAGATACGCAGTATTTT.

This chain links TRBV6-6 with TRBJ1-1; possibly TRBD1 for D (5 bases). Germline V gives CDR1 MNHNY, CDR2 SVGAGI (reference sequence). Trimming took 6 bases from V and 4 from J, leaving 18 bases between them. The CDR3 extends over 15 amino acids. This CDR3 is CASRIIEGLATEAFF. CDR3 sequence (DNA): TGTGCCAGCAGAATTATAGAGGGACTAGCCACTGAAGCTTTCTTT.